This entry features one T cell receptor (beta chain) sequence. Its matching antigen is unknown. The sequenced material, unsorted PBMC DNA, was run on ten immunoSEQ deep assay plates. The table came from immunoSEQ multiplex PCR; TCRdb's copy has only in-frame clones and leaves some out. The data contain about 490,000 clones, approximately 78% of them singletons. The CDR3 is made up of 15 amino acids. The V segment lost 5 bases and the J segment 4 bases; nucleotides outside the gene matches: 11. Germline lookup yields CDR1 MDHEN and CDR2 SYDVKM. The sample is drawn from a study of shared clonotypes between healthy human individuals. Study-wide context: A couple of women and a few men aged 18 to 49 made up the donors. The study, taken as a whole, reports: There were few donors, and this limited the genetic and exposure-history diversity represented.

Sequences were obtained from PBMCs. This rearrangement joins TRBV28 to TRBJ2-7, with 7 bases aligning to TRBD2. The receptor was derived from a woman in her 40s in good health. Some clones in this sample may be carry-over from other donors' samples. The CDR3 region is CASSPMGGGPYEQYF. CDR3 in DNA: TGTGCCAGCAGTCCTATGGGGGGAGGGCCTTACGAGCAGTACTTC. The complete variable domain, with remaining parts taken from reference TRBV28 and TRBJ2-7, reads DVKVTQSSRYLVKRTGEKVFLECVQDMDHENMFWYRQDPGLGLRLIYFSYDVKMKEKGDIPEGYSVSREKKERFSLILESASTNQTSMYLCASSPMGGGPYEQYFGPGTRLTVT.